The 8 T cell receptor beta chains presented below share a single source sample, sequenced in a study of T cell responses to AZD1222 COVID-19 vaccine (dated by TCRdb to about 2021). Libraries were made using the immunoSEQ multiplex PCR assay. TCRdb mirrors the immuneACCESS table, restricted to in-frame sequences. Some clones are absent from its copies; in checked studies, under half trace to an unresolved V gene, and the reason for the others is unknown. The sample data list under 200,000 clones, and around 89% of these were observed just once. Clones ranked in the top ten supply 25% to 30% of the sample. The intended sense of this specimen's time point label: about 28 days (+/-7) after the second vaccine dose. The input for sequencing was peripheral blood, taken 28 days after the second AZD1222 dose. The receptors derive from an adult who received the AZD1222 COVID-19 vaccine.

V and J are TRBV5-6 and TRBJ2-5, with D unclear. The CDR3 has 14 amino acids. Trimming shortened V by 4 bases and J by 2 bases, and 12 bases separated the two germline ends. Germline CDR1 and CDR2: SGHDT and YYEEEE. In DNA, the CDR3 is TGTGCCAGCAGCGGCCGGGCCGATCAAGAGACCCAGTACTTC. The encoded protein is CASSGRADQETQYF.

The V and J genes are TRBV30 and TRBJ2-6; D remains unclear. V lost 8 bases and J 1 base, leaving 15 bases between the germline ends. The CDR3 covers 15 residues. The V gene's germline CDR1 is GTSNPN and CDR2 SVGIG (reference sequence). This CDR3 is CARRTDQSGANVLTF. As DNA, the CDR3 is TGTGCCCGCCGGACGGATCAATCTGGGGCCAACGTCCTGACTTTC.

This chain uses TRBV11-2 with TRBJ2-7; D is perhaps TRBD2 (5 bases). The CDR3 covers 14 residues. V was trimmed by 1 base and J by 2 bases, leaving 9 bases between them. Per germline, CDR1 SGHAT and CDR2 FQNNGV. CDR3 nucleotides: TGTGCCAGCAGCTTAGCCCCGGGGACCTACGAGCAGTACTTC. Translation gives CASSLAPGTYEQYF.

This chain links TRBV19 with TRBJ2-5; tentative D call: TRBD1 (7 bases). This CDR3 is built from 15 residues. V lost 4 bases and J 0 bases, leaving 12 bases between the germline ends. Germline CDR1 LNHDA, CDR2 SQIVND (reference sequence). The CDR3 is CASSTSRGDQETQYF. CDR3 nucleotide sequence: TGTGCCAGTAGTACTAGCAGGGGGGACCAAGAGACCCAGTACTTC.

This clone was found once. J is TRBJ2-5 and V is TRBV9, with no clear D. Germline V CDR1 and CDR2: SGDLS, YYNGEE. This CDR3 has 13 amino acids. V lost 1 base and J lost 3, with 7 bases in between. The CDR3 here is CASSVNPEETQYF. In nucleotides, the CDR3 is TGTGCCAGCAGCGTAAATCCCGAAGAGACCCAGTACTTC.

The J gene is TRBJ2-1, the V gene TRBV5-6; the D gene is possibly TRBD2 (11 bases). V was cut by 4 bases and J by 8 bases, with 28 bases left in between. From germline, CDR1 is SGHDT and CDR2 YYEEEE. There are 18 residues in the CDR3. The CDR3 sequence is CASSLTGGGLAGGYEQFF. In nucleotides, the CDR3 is TGTGCCAGCAGCCTGACAGGGGGCGGCCTAGCGGGAGGATATGAGCAGTTCTTC.

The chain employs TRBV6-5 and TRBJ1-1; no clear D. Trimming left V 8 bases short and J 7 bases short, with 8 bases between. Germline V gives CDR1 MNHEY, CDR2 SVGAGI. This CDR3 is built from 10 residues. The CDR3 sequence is CASRGFEAFF. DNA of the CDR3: TGTGCCAGCCGGGGATTTGAAGCTTTCTTT.

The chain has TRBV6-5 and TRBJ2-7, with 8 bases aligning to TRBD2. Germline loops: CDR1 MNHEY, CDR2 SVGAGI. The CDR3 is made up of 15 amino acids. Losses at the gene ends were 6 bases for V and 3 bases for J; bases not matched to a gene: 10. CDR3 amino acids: CASSPGRGASYEQYF. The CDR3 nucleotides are TGTGCCAGCAGCCCCGGGAGGGGGGCCAGCTACGAGCAGTACTTC.